This TCR beta chain appears in the sequencing data of a study of OX40 agonist ivuxolimab in advanced cancers. Study overall: While on treatment, patients had intravenous ivuxolimab at 0.01 to 10 mg/kg every 2 weeks. Participants, roughly 81% male, averaged roughly 55 years of age, ranging from about 23 to 90. Points from the study as a whole: At 0.1 to 3.0 mg/kg and by week 6, clonal expansion occurred in CD4+ and CD8+ blood T cells. In the expanded peripheral T cells, antigen specificity was never determined.

Assay used: immunoSEQ multiplex PCR; TCRdb lists only in-frame clones, some missing. The sample includes approximately 35,000 clones, around 80% of them seen just once. On this clone: Its specificity is not known.

The CDR3 runs 14 residues. The V and J ends lost 4 bases and 5 bases, in that order; junction bases with no gene match: 5. Germline V gives CDR1 SGHDT, CDR2 YYEEEE. Sequenced material: CD4+ or CD8+ T cells sorted from blood, taken in a trial of the OX40 agonist ivuxolimab. V is TRBV5-6 and J is TRBJ2-5, with 10 bases fitting TRBD1. The source is an adult with an advanced solid tumor such as melanoma, head and neck, liver or kidney cancer. The CDR3 spells CASSRDRGGETQYF. The CDR3 region has the DNA TGTGCCAGCAGCCGGGACAGGGGAGGCGAGACCCAGTACTTC.